A selection of T cell receptor beta chains follows, all from one sample in a study of control samples from healthy donors and cancer patients. Using immunoSEQ multiplex PCR, the repertoire was profiled, and TCRdb retains in-frame clones only, with some absent. The sample contains about 110,000 clones, approximately 84% of which appear only once. The sequencing sample was made of blood. Receptors originate from a man younger than 35 in good health. Both conserved end residues are part of each CDR3. A D gene is named only where the DNA matches it firmly. Clone size, where shown, is once, few, many, or a class for clones that have expanded.

V gene,D gene,CDR3 length,clone size,J gene,CDR3 DNA,CDR3 protein
TRBV2,-,12,-,TRBJ1-2,TGTGCCAGCAGTGAACAGAATTATGGCTACACCTTC,CASSEQNYGYTF
TRBV21-1,-,16,-,TRBJ1-5,TGTGCCAGCACCCCGGGAGAGCCCTGGGGCAATCAGCCCCAGCATTTT,CASTPGEPWGNQPQHF
TRBV3-1/TRBV3-2,-,13,-,TRBJ2-1,TGTGCCAGCAGCCAATCTTCTCGGCGGGAGCAGTTCTTC,CASSQSSRREQFF
TRBV19,-,17,-,TRBJ2-4,TGTGCCAGTAGTATTTCAATGTTCGGGAATGCCAAAAACATTCAGTACTTC,CASSISMFGNAKNIQYF
TRBV18,-,11,-,TRBJ2-2,TGTGCCAGCTCACTGTCCGGGGAGCTGTTTTTT,CASSLSGELFF
TRBV5-4,TRBD1,16,-,TRBJ2-6,TGTGCCAGCAGCCGTGGACAGGGGTCCGGGGCCAACGTCCTGACTTTC,CASSRGQGSGANVLTF
TRBV7-2,TRBD1,15,many,TRBJ1-2,TGTGCCAGCAGCCCACTGGGACAGGGCGGCTATGGCTACACCTTC,CASSPLGQGGYGYTF
TRBV6-5,-,12,-,TRBJ1-2,TGTGCCAGCCAACGGGGGCGTGATGGCTACACCTTC,CASQRGRDGYTF
TRBV5-1,-,13,-,TRBJ1-1,TGCGCCAGCAGCCGGGTCGGGGTCACTGAAGCTTTCTTT,CASSRVGVTEAFF
TRBV11-2,-,14,-,TRBJ1-2,TGTGCCAGCAGCTTAGTTGGGGTTAAAGGGGGCTACACCTTC,CASSLVGVKGGYTF
TRBV6-5,-,15,-,TRBJ2-3,TGTGCCAGCAGTTTCTCCCGACTAGTGCCAGATACGCAGTATTTT,CASSFSRLVPDTQYF
TRBV5-4,TRBD1,17,-,TRBJ2-5,TGTGCCAGCAGCTTAGGGACCCGACAGGGGAGAGGGGAGACCCAGTACTTC,CASSLGTRQGRGETQYF
TRBV9,TRBD1,15,-,TRBJ1-2,TGTGCCAGCCGACAAGGACAGGACGGCCACTATGGCTACACCTTC,CASRQGQDGHYGYTF
TRBV5-1,TRBD2,16,-,TRBJ2-3,TGCGCCAGCACCCGGAGGGCTAGCGGGGGCACAGATACGCAGTATTTT,CASTRRASGGTDTQYF
TRBV30,-,14,-,TRBJ1-3,TGTGCCTGGAGCGTGGGGGAGTCTGGAAACACCATATATTTT,CAWSVGESGNTIYF
TRBV11-2,-,14,-,TRBJ1-6,TGTGCCAGCAGCTTACGTTCGCGGGATTCACCCCTCCACTTT,CASSLRSRDSPLHF
TRBV2,TRBD2,16,-,TRBJ2-1,TGTGCCAGCACCGTGAGAGCGGGGGCCCACTCCAATGAGCAGTTCTTC,CASTVRAGAHSNEQFF
TRBV10-2,TRBD1,13,-,TRBJ1-4,TGCGCCAGCAGCAGGGAGAACAGGGGTAAACTGTTTTTT,CASSRENRGKLFF
TRBV18,-,15,-,TRBJ2-5,TGTGCCAGCTCACCACAGGGAGAGCGGTGGGAGACCCAGTACTTC,CASSPQGERWETQYF
TRBV4-2,-,16,many,TRBJ1-5,TGTGCCAGCAGCCAAGGAATGGTGGTTGGCAATCAGCCCCAGCATTTT,CASSQGMVVGNQPQHF
TRBV4-1,-,19,-,TRBJ1-3,TGCGCCAGCAGCCAAGATTTTGGGCGGAACTACGATTCTGGAAACACCATATATTTT,CASSQDFGRNYDSGNTIYF